Listed below are T cell receptor beta chains from one sample, sequenced in a study of T-cell memory formation after mild COVID-19. TCRdb used MiXCR to reprocess the 5' RACE reads, holding one entry per CDR3 protein. The table records roughly 250,000 distinct CDR3 sequences, 16% of them present only once. Sequencing input: PBMCs or a T cell subset sorted from them (not recorded which). The receptors derive from a man aged 18 to 30 who had mild COVID-19 (a few samples of this study predate the infection). Cell type and time point are not known. CDR3s include the opening cysteine and the closing phenylalanine or tryptophan. The D gene is left open where the match is weak. Size is stated for part of the rows, as once, few or many counts, or as a class when the clone is expanded.

clone_size d_call j_call v_call cdr3_nt cdr3_aa
few - TRBJ1-5 TRBV4-1 TGCGCCAGCAGCGGGGGGTTTGGTCAGCCCCAGCATTTT CASSGGFGQPQHF
few - TRBJ2-3 TRBV5-1 TGCGCCAGCAGCCCAAACGAGGATACGCAGTATTTT CASSPNEDTQYF
few - TRBJ1-6 TRBV5-1 TGCGCCAGCACGACTGAACAGAGTTCACCCCTCCACTTT CASTTEQSSPLHF
once TRBD1 TRBJ2-4 TRBV19 TGTGCCAGTAGTGGGACAGGGGGCTTTTTCAAAAACATTCAGTACTTC CASSGTGGFFKNIQYF
few - TRBJ2-2 TRBV7-2 TGTGCCAGCAGCTTAGGAAGCGGGCTAAACACCGGGGAGCTGTTTTTT CASSLGSGLNTGELFF
few - TRBJ2-3 TRBV9 TGTGCCAGCAGCCCCTTGCCCCGAAGGGGCACAGATACGCAGTATTTT CASSPLPRRGTDTQYF
few - TRBJ2-3 TRBV2 TGTGCCAGCAGGCGTCGACTAGTGGCAGATACGCAGTATTTT CASRRRLVADTQYF
- TRBD1 TRBJ2-1 TRBV4-1 TGCGCCAGCAGCCAAGAAGGGACAGGGGGCTTCTACAATGAGCAGTTCTTC CASSQEGTGGFYNEQFF
few TRBD1 TRBJ2-1 TRBV20-1 TGCAGTGCTACCGGGACAGGGAACTACAATGAGCAGTTCTTC CSATGTGNYNEQFF
few - TRBJ2-5 TRBV5-1 TGCGCCAGCAGAGAGGGGGTAGGAGAAGAGACCCAGTACTTC CASREGVGEETQYF
- - TRBJ1-1 TRBV25-1 TGTGCCAGCAGTGGCCCTCAGGCGGGGAACACTGAAGCTTTCTTT CASSGPQAGNTEAFF
- - TRBJ1-6 TRBV5-1 TGCGCCAGCAGCTCCGATTATGGCTTCGGCGGGGGGAAGTATTCACCCCTCCACTTT CASSSDYGFGGGKYSPLHF
- - TRBJ1-4 TRBV6-5 TGTGCCAGCAGTTACCGGGACCAGGGAGGTCGAAAACTGTTTTTT CASSYRDQGGRKLFF
- - TRBJ2-7 TRBV12-3/TRBV12-4 TGTGCCAGCAGTTGGGGGAGGCAGGGCTCCGAGCAGTACTTC CASSWGRQGSEQYF
- - TRBJ2-7 TRBV7-9 TGTGCCAGCAGCAGACGGGGACAGACTAGCTCCTACGAGCAGTACTTC CASSRRGQTSSYEQYF
few TRBD1 TRBJ2-3 TRBV18 TGTGCCAGCTCACCGACAGGGGGAACCACAGATACGCAGTATTTT CASSPTGGTTDTQYF
- TRBD1 TRBJ2-1 TRBV24-1 TGTGCCACCAGTGTCGCCGGGACAGCCTACAATGAGCAGTTCTTC CATSVAGTAYNEQFF
many TRBD1 TRBJ2-2 TRBV20-1 TGCAGTGCCCCGGACAGGGGGCGAGGCACCGGGGAGCTGTTTTTT CSAPDRGRGTGELFF
- TRBD2 TRBJ2-1 TRBV3-1 TGTGCCAGCAGCCAAGATGCCAGCGGGGGGGCGGGTGAGCAGTTCTTC CASSQDASGGAGEQFF
few TRBD1 TRBJ2-1 TRBV6-1 TGTGCCAGCCCGGGACAGTACACCAATGAGCAGTTCTTC CASPGQYTNEQFF
few - TRBJ2-4 TRBV3-1 TGTGCCAGCAGCCAACGTCAGGGTAGAAACATTCAGTACTTC CASSQRQGRNIQYF
few - TRBJ1-2 TRBV28 TGTGCCAGCAGTTTGGAAGGCGGGGGCTATGGCTACACCTTC CASSLEGGGYGYTF
few - TRBJ1-1 TRBV29-1 TGCAGCGTTGTATCAAGAGCCGATATGAACACTGAAGCTTTCTTT CSVVSRADMNTEAFF
- - TRBJ2-7 TRBV5-1 TGCGCCAGCAGCGGCGTGGGGGACGGACCCTACGAGCAGTACTTC CASSGVGDGPYEQYF
- - TRBJ1-1 TRBV4-3 TGCGCCAGCAGCCAAGATGAGGGACATAGGAACACTGAAGCTTTCTTT CASSQDEGHRNTEAFF
- - TRBJ1-2 TRBV18 TGTGCCAGCTCACGCACAGCTGAGGTCAGCGCCAACTATGGCTACACCTTC CASSRTAEVSANYGYTF
many - TRBJ1-1 TRBV2 TGTGCCAGCAGTGAGCAGAATATGAACACTGAAGCTTTCTTT CASSEQNMNTEAFF
- TRBD2 TRBJ2-5 TRBV7-7 TGTGCCAGCAGCTCAAATCCGGGACTAGAGGAGACCCAGTACTTC CASSSNPGLEETQYF
many - TRBJ2-7 TRBV20-1 TGCAGTGCCCGGATCCCAGGCTCTCCCTGGGAGCAGTACTTC CSARIPGSPWEQYF
- - TRBJ2-1 TRBV4-3 TGCGCCAGCAGCCAAGATACCGCCGGGAATGAGCAGTTCTTC CASSQDTAGNEQFF
- TRBD2 TRBJ2-3 TRBV10-3 TGTGCCATCAGTGATCACGGACTAGCGGGGGCCGGGGGAGATACGCAGTATTTT CAISDHGLAGAGGDTQYF
few - TRBJ2-3 TRBV4-2 TGTGCCAGCAGCCAAGATGGGTATTTT CASSQDGYF
- - TRBJ1-6 TRBV12-3/TRBV12-4 TGTGCCAGCAGTTCCCCCGGCCTCAGGGGCTCACCCCTCCACTTT CASSSPGLRGSPLHF